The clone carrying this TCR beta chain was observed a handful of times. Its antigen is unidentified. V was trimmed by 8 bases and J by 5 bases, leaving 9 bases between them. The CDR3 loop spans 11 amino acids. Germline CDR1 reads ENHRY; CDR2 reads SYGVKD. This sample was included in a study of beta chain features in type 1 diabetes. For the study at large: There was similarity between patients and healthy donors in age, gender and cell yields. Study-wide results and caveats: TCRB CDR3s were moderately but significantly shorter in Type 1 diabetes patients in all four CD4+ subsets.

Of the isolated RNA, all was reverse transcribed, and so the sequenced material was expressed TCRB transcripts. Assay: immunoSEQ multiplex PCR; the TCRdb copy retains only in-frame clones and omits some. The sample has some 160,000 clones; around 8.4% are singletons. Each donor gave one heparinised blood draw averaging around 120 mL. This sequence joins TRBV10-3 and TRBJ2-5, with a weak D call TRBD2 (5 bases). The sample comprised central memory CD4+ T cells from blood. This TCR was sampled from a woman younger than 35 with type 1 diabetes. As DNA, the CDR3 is TGTGCCATCCTAGCTGGGGAGACCCAGTACTTC. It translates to CAILAGETQYF.